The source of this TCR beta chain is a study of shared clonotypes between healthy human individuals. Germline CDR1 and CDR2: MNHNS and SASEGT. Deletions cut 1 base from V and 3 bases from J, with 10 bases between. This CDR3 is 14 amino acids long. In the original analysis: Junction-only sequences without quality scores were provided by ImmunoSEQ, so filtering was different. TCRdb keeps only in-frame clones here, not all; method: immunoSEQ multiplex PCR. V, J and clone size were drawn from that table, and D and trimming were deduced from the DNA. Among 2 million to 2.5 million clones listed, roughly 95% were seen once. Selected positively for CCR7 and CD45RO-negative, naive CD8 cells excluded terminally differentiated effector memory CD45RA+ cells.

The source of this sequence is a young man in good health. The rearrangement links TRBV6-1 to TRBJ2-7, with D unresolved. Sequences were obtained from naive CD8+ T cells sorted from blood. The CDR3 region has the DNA TGTGCCAGCAGTGAAGGGTACGGCTACTACGAGCAGTACTTC. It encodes CASSEGYGYYEQYF.